This TCR beta chain was recovered during a study of T-cell memory formation after mild COVID-19 (dated by TCRdb to the early 2020s). Background on the whole study: Most TCR sequence clusters were specific to one of the two donors. In a couple of donors, T-cell clones that expanded and contracted after mild COVID-19 were tracked by sequencing TCRalpha and TCRbeta repertoires over time. The cohort comprised two young, previously healthy adult volunteers, one female and one male.

What the research found in general, with its limitations: SARS-CoV-2 specificity of the second-wave clones peaking on day 37 was not confirmed. Contracting CD4+ clones appeared mostly in the CM and EM memory subsets, whereas CD8+ clones were enriched in EMRA. The study covered only a couple of mild cases, and larger cohorts including severe cases with pre-infection samples were considered necessary. The detection of some responding clones in pre-infection memory suggests that pre-existing cross-reactive memory T cells joined the SARS-CoV-2 response. Clones that contracted from day 15 to 85 showed balanced CD4/CD8 phenotypes, whereas a second wave of clones that expanded from day 15 to 37 leaned towards CD4+.

V gives up 3 bases and J gives up 4 bases, and the segment between their germline ends measures 8 bases. The CDR3, cysteine through phenylalanine, is 13 amino acids long. The only DNA kept is the CDR3, 39 bases in frame from the first base. CDR1 and CDR2 (SGHRS, YFSETQ) derive from the germline V gene. This clonotype was detected only a few times. Its antigen has not been determined. No base-level quality is on record; no much larger clone is a single base apart. Sequencing was performed on an Illumina NovaSeq 6000. Using 5'RACE with constant-segment primers, TCRalpha and TCRbeta cDNA libraries were constructed, with sample barcodes and unique molecular identifiers added in the process. RNA was extracted from every sample with Trizol reagent. Amplification of the libraries took two PCR steps, and the second step added a second sample barcode plus Illumina TruSeq adapters. Libraries were sequenced on an Illumina NovaSeq with 2 x 150 bp paired-end reads. The published analysis was carried out like this. Reads were demultiplexed and collapsed into UMI-guided consensus sequences with migec v1.2.7. With mixcr v2.1.11, UMI consensuses were aligned to TRA and TRB V and J templates and assembled into clonotypes. Clonotypes were classified as expanded or contracted when called significant by both edgeR and NoisET, with noise models trained on biological replicates. edgeR calls used a false discovery rate-adjusted p below 0.01 and a log2 fold-change threshold of 1. As an exploratory analysis of dynamics, max-normalized trajectories of the 1000 most abundant clonotypes were examined by PCA with hierarchical clustering. Each responding clone was given a CD4 or CD8 phenotype based on the CD4+ and CD8+ repertoires, which had been sequenced separately. Through fastp at Q25 and MiXCR, TCRdb rebuilt clones from the public reads, retaining in-frame beta chains. Each record represents a unique CDR3 protein, reported with the most common genes and DNA among its rows. In this record, the V and J calls reflect TCRdb's handling and not the investigators' own analysis. For this sample the table gives fewer than 700,000 distinct CDR3 sequences, of which about a sixth were detected only once. Around 12% of the sample is in the top ten clones.

PBMCs were isolated by Ficoll-Paque density gradient centrifugation. The chain links TRBV5-1 with TRBJ2-1; the D gene remains uncertain. This receptor was identified in an adult woman who had mild COVID-19 (a few samples of this study predate the infection). The sample titles of this study are shuffled in the database, so cell type and time point are left out; the donor was told from shared clones. Input material: PBMCs or a T cell subset sorted from them (not recorded which). CDR3 protein: CASSSHPYNEQFF. The nucleotides are TGCGCCAGCAGCTCTCACCCTTACAATGAGCAGTTCTTC.